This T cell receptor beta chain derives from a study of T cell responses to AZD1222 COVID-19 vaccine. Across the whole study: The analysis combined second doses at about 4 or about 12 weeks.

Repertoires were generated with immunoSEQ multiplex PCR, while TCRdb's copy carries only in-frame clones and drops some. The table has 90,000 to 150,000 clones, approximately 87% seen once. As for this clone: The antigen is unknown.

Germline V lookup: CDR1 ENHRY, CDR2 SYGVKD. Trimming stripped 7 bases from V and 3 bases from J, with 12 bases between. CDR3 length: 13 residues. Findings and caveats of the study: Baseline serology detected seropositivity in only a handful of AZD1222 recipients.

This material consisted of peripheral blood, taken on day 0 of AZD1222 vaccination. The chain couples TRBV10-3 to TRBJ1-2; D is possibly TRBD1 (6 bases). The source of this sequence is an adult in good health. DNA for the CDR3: TGTGCCATCATGGGGGGCCTAGACTATGGCTACACCTTC. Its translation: CAIMGGLDYGYTF.